This T cell receptor (beta chain) was obtained from a study of T cells after somatic rescue of genetic block. The CDR3 covers 12 residues. Trimming took off 10 bases at V and 3 bases at J, with 12 bases between the two ends. Per germline, CDR1 MNHEY and CDR2 SMNVEV (reference sequence). The data were produced by immunoSEQ multiplex PCR, yet TCRdb's version contains in-frame clones alone and is incomplete. The data hold about 67,000 clones, with about 90% observed a single time. This sequence originates from a man between 35 and 55 years old. Sequenced material: peripheral blood mononuclear cells (PBMCs). The genes are TRBV27 and TRBJ1-1, with a tentative D call TRBD1 (5 bases). The CDR3 DNA reads TGTGCCAAGCAGGGCTCCGACACTGAAGCTTTCTTT. It is translated as CAKQGSDTEAFF.